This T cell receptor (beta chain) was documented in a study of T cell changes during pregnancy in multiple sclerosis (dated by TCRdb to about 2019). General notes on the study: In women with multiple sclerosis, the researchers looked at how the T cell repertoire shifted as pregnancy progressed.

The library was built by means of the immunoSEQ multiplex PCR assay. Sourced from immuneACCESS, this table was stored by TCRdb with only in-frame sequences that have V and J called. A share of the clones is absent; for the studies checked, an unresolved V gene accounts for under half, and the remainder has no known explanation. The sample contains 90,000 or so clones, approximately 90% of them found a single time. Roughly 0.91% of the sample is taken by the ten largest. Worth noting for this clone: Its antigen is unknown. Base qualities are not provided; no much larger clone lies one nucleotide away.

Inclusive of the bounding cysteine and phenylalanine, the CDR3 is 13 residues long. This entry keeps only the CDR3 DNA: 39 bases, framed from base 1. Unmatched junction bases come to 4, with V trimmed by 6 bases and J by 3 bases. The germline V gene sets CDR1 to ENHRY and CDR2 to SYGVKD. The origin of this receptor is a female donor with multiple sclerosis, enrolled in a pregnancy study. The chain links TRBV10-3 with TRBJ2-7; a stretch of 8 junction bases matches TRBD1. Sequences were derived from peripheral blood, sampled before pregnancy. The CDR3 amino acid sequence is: CAIRDRESYEQYF. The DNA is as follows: TGTGCCATCAGGGACAGGGAAAGCTACGAGCAGTACTTC.